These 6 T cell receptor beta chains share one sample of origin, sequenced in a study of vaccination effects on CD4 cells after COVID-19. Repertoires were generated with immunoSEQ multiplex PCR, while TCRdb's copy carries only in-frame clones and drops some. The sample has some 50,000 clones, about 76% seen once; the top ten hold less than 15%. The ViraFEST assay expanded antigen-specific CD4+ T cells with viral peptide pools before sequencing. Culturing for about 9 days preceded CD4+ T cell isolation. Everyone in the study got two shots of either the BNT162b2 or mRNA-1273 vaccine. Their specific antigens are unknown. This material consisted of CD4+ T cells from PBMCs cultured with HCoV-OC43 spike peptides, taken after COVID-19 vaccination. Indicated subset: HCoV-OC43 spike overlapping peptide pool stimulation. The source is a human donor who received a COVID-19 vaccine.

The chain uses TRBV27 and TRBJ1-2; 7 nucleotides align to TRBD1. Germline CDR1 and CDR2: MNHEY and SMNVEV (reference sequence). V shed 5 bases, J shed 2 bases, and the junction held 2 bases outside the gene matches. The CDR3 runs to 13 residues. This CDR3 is CASSRQGNYGYTF. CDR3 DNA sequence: TGTGCCAGCAGTCGACAGGGAAACTATGGCTACACCTTC.

For the CDR3, the DNA is TGTGCCAGCAGCCAAGATTCAGGCGACAACGTCCTGACTTTC. It is translated as CASSQDSGDNVLTF. The rearrangement joins TRBV14 to TRBJ2-6; D is uncertain. Germline lookup yields CDR1 SGHDN and CDR2 FVKESK. This CDR3 spans 14 amino acids. Between the trimmed V and J ends, which lost 0 bases and 9 bases, there was a span of 9 bases.

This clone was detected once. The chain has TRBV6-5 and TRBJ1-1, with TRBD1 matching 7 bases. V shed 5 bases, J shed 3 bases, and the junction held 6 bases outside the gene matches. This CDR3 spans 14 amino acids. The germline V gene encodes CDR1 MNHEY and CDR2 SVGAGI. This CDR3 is CASSTDRADTEAFF. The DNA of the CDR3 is TGTGCCAGCAGTACAGACAGGGCGGACACTGAAGCTTTCTTT.

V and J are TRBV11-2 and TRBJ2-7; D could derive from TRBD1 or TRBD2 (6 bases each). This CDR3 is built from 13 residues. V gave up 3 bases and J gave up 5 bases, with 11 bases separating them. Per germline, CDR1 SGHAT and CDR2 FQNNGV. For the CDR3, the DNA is TGTGCCAGCAGCTTGGCAGGGGAGGACGAGCAGTACTTC. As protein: CASSLAGEDEQYF.

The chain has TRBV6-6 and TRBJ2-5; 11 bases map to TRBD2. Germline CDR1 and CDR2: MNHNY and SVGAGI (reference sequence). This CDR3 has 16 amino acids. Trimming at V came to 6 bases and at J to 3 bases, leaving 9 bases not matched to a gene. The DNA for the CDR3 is TGTGCCAGCAGCCCCGTAGCGGGAGGGCCGAAAGAGACCCAGTACTTC. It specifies CASSPVAGGPKETQYF.

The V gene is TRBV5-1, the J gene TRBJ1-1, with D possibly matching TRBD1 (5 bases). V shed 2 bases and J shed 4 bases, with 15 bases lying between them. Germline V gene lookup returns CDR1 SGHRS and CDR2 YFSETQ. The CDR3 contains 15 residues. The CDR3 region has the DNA TGCGCCAGCAGCTTAGGGACTTCCGGGGGCACTGAAGCTTTCTTT. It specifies CASSLGTSGGTEAFF.